The source of this T cell receptor (beta chain) is a study of T cell clonality in common variable immunodeficiency. Per germline, CDR1 SGHTA and CDR2 FQGNSA. After removal of 5 bases from V and 4 bases from J, the junction contained 8 bases not matched to a gene. The CDR3 is 15 residues long. Points from the study as a whole: Fewer deletions and N-nucleotide insertions were reportedly seen in common variable immunodeficiency TCR beta sequences.

This clone has just a few counts. Its target is unknown. Read sequence stops 3 residues before the CDR3 end, and the germline J gene provides the missing end. The method was immunoSEQ multiplex PCR; TCRdb's version includes in-frame clones alone and lacks a portion of them. This sample comprises more than 30,000 clones, none seen once only. The genes are TRBV7-2 and TRBJ1-5; 7 bases are a match to TRBD1. The sample taken for sequencing was peripheral blood mononuclear cells. The TCR originated in a human donor with common variable immunodeficiency. Partial CDR3 DNA: TGTGCCAGCAGCCAGCAGGGGGGAGAAAATCAGCCC. Amino acid sequence: CASSQQGGENQP. In full, the CDR3 is CASSQQGGENQPQHF.